Listed here are 29 T cell receptor beta chains from one sample, sequenced in a study of blood T cell repertoires in COVID-19. Clones were read by immunoSEQ multiplex PCR, and TCRdb kept only the in-frame ones, dropping some. The sample holds over 200,000 clones, around nine tenths seen once. The sequenced sample was peripheral blood. The receptor source for this set is a woman in her sixties or seventies with acute or convalescent COVID-19.

The CDR3 reads CSASRGLAGASDTQYF. In DNA form, the CDR3 reads TGCAGTGCTAGTCGGGGACTAGCGGGAGCCTCAGATACGCAGTATTTT. This chain joins TRBV20-1 and TRBJ2-3; 14 bases map to TRBD2. With V trimmed by 3 bases and J by 4 bases, 6 bases remained unmatched. This CDR3 has 16 amino acids. Germline V gives CDR1 DFQATT, CDR2 SNEGSKA (reference sequence).

This clone came up a few times. The rearrangement links TRBV6-1 to TRBJ2-1; possibly TRBD2 for D (6 bases). Germline V lookup: CDR1 MNHNS, CDR2 SASEGT. V dropped 7 bases and J dropped 6 bases, with 10 bases sitting between them. The CDR3 spans 12 residues. The CDR3 reads CASTGRVNEQFF. CDR3 DNA sequence: TGTGCCAGCACCGGGAGAGTCAATGAGCAGTTCTTC.

The V gene is TRBV28, the J gene TRBJ2-1; 9 positions agree with TRBD2. The CDR3 runs to 15 residues. With V trimmed by 4 bases and J by 8 bases, 9 bases remained unmatched. Germline CDR1 reads MDHEN; CDR2 reads SYDVKM. The CDR3 loop is CASSSTSGLRHEQFF. The CDR3 DNA follows: TGTGCCAGCAGTTCCACTAGCGGGCTCAGACATGAGCAGTTCTTC.

DNA of the CDR3: TGTGCCAGCAGCTACGGGACTAGCGACTACAATGAGCAGTTCTTC. It translates to CASSYGTSDYNEQFF. The rearrangement uses TRBV11-3 and TRBJ2-1; 10 bases line up with TRBD2. CDR1 and CDR2 (germline): SGHNT, YENEEA. The CDR3 consists of 15 residues. The ends lost 4 bases at V and 3 bases at J; junction bases unmatched: 3.

The chain carries TRBV5-4 and TRBJ1-1, with TRBD1 matching 9 bases. Germline V gene lookup returns CDR1 SGHNT and CDR2 YYREEE (reference sequence). V lost 5 bases, J lost 0 bases, and 11 bases stayed unmatched. CDR3 length: 17 residues. CDR3 sequence reads: CASSDPGQGSLNTEAFF. The CDR3 DNA follows: TGTGCCAGCAGTGACCCGGGACAGGGATCCTTGAACACTGAAGCTTTCTTT.

The V call is TRBV19, the J call TRBJ1-1, with D tentatively TRBD1 (5 bases). Germline values: CDR1 LNHDA, CDR2 SQIVND (reference sequence). This CDR3 has 12 amino acids. Trimming removed 8 bases at V and 7 bases at J, with 14 bases between. CDR3 nucleotide sequence: TGTGCCAGTGAGGGCGGGGGACGTGAAGCTTTCTTT. This gives the protein CASEGGGREAFF.

This clone has only one observation. The chain links TRBV28 to TRBJ2-5, with 7 bases identical to TRBD1. Trimming took 3 bases from V and 1 from J; bases not matched to a gene: 5. Germline CDR1 MDHEN, CDR2 SYDVKM. The CDR3 extends over 15 amino acids. CDR3 in amino acids: CASSFPGQFQETQYF. Written as DNA, the CDR3 is TGTGCCAGCAGTTTCCCGGGACAGTTCCAAGAGACCCAGTACTTC.

This clone was found once. The rearrangement links TRBV5-1 to TRBJ2-2; weak D call: TRBD1 (6 bases). Between the trimmed V and J ends, which lost 6 bases and 4 bases, there was a span of 13 bases. CDR1 and CDR2 (germline): SGHRS, YFSETQ. The CDR3 runs to 14 residues. CDR3 region: CASIPQGPTGELFF. CDR3 nucleotides: TGCGCCAGCATCCCACAGGGTCCCACCGGGGAGCTGTTTTTT.

This clone was counted a single time. V and J are TRBV6-1 and TRBJ1-1, with a weak D call TRBD1 (5 bases). The V end was cut by 2 bases, the J end by 1 base, with 11 bases between. CDR3 length equals 15 residues. The germline gives CDR1 MNHNS, CDR2 SASEGT. CDR3 sequence (DNA): TGTGCCAGCAGTGAAACAGGAGTTGCGAACACTGAAGCTTTCTTT. Translating gives CASSETGVANTEAFF.

J is TRBJ2-5 and V is TRBV5-4; TRBD1 matches 10 bases. Unmatched junction bases numbered 11, after V lost 4 bases and J lost 5 bases. The CDR3 length is 16 residues. Germline CDR1 SGHNT, CDR2 YYREEE (reference sequence). The CDR3 here is CASSQPTGGARETQYF. For the CDR3, the DNA is TGTGCCAGCAGCCAACCGACAGGGGGCGCCCGGGAGACCCAGTACTTC.

This chain links TRBV27 with TRBJ2-5; D gene unclear. CDR1 is MNHEY, CDR2 SMNVEV, per germline (reference sequence). This CDR3 has 15 amino acids. Trimming took off 6 bases at V and 1 base at J, with 15 bases between the two ends. CDR3 loop: CASSLNGPGQETQYF. Here the CDR3 DNA reads TGTGCCAGCAGCCTCAATGGCCCGGGCCAAGAGACCCAGTACTTC.

Only a few counts were recorded for this clone. This CDR3 is CASSWGTGQYF. In DNA, the CDR3 is TGTGCCAGCAGTTGGGGGACAGGGCAGTACTTC. The chain uses TRBV12-3 or TRBV12-4 and TRBJ2-7; 8 bases align to TRBD1. The J segment lost 9 bases and the V segment lost 4 bases, leaving 2 bases of the junction unmatched. The length of the CDR3 is 11 residues.

The V call is TRBV18, the J call TRBJ1-1, with 9 positions matching TRBD1. Germline-derived CDR1 and CDR2 are KGHSH and LQKENI. The CDR3 spans 14 residues. The J segment lost 5 bases and the V segment lost 5 bases, leaving 6 bases of the junction unmatched. The CDR3 loop is CASSSKDRGTEAFF. The CDR3 DNA sequence: TGTGCCAGCTCATCTAAGGACAGGGGAACTGAAGCTTTCTTT.

J is TRBJ2-7 and V is TRBV30, with TRBD2 matching 10 bases. This CDR3 has 17 amino acids. V lost 1 base to trimming and J lost 3 bases; unmatched junction nucleotides: 12. CDR1 GTSNPN and CDR2 SVGIG come from the germline V gene (reference sequence). As DNA, the CDR3 is TGTGCCTGGAGTGGGGGGCGACTAGCGGGTAGTATCTACGAGCAGTACTTC. Translated, it gives CAWSGGRLAGSIYEQYF.

The J gene is TRBJ2-3, the V gene TRBV4-1, with 10 positions matching TRBD1. Losses at the gene ends were 5 bases for V and 2 bases for J; bases not matched to a gene: 7. The germline gives CDR1 MGHRA, CDR2 YSYEKL. This CDR3 region has 16 residues. CDR3: CASSDLDRGFTDTQYF. The CDR3 coding sequence is TGCGCCAGCAGCGATCTGGACAGGGGGTTCACAGATACGCAGTATTTT.

This clone was counted once. The chain is built from TRBV10-3 and TRBJ1-6, with TRBD1 matching over 7 bases. Germline-derived CDR1 and CDR2 are ENHRY and SYGVKD. V dropped 4 bases and J dropped 6; count of bases not matched to a gene: 3. The CDR3 extends over 14 amino acids. The DNA of the CDR3 is TGTGCCATCAGTGTCGGGACAGCTAATTCACCCCTCCACTTT. This translates into CAISVGTANSPLHF.

J is TRBJ2-7 and V is TRBV27; D possibly corresponds to TRBD2 (5 bases). In germline, CDR1 is MNHEY, CDR2 SMNVEV (reference sequence). Deletions cut 7 bases from V and 3 bases from J, with 16 bases between. The CDR3 contains 14 residues. The CDR3 reads CASTSTRAGYEQYF. The CDR3 DNA reads TGTGCCAGCACCTCGACCCGGGCGGGCTACGAGCAGTACTTC.

The chain carries TRBV30 and TRBJ2-6, with 8 bases aligning to TRBD1. Looked up from germline, CDR1 is GTSNPN and CDR2 is SVGIG (reference sequence). The length of the CDR3 is 14 residues. With V trimmed by 5 bases and J by 2 bases, 2 bases remained unmatched. CDR3: CAWETGAGANVLTF. The CDR3 DNA is TGTGCCTGGGAGACAGGGGCTGGGGCCAACGTCCTGACTTTC.

The chain has TRBV19 and TRBJ1-4, with a weak D call TRBD1 (6 bases). Trimming took off 3 bases at V and 8 bases at J, with 16 bases between the two ends. The CDR3 loop spans 15 amino acids. CDR1 is LNHDA, CDR2 SQIVND, per germline (reference sequence). This CDR3 is CASSMGGQKTEKLFF. In nucleotides, the CDR3 is TGTGCCAGTAGTATGGGGGGGCAGAAGACCGAAAAACTGTTTTTT.

The rearrangement uses TRBV2 and TRBJ1-6, with D unclear. CDR3 length: 14 residues. Looked up from germline, CDR1 is SNHLY and CDR2 is FYNNEI. Deletions cut 5 bases from V and 7 bases from J, with 12 bases between. In DNA, the CDR3 is TGTGCCAGCAGTACAATGGGCAACAATTCACCCCTCCACTTT. Protein sequence: CASSTMGNNSPLHF.

The CDR3 coding sequence is TGTGCTAGTGGTTCGACGGGTACCGCCAAAAACATTCAGTACTTC. This gives the protein CASGSTGTAKNIQYF. This rearrangement joins TRBV12-5 to TRBJ2-4; the D is unclear. This CDR3 is 15 amino acids long. Germline CDR1 reads LGHNT; CDR2 reads FRNRAP. V was clipped by 4 bases and J by 1 base, with 11 bases between them.

The CDR3 DNA follows: TGTGCCAGCAGCTTAACCAGGGGCTACGAGCAGTACTTC. This sequence encodes CASSLTRGYEQYF. The chain is built from TRBV7-3 and TRBJ2-7, with D possibly TRBD1 on 6 matching bases. The CDR3 is made up of 13 amino acids. Germline V gene lookup returns CDR1 SGHTA and CDR2 FQGTGA. The V end was cut by 0 bases, the J end by 3 bases, with 6 bases between.

The chain joins TRBV29-1 to TRBJ2-1; 7 bases are shared with TRBD2. Trimming removed 7 bases from V and 2 bases from J; junction bases left unmatched: 5. CDR3 length equals 13 residues. Germline V gene lookup returns CDR1 SQVTM and CDR2 ANQGSEA. The CDR3 nucleotides read TGCAGCGCCTTAGGGAGGGCCTACAATGAGCAGTTCTTC. It specifies CSALGRAYNEQFF.

V and J are TRBV2 and TRBJ2-6; 10 nucleotides agree with TRBD1. The CDR3 spans 20 residues. J was trimmed by 2 bases and V by 5 bases; bases with no gene match: 15. Germline V CDR1 and CDR2: SNHLY, FYNNEI. The CDR3 DNA reads as TGTGCCAGCAGTCGATTCAAAAATACCGGACAGGGGGCTGGGGCCAACGTCCTGACTTTC. Protein product: CASSRFKNTGQGAGANVLTF.

CDR3 sequence reads: CASSLGRGSYNEQFF. CDR3 in DNA: TGTGCCAGCAGTTTAGGGCGGGGATCCTACAATGAGCAGTTCTTC. The chain combines TRBV27 with TRBJ2-1, with TRBD2 as a possible D gene (6 bases). Between the trimmed V and J ends, which lost 2 bases and 1 base, there was a span of 9 bases. CDR1 is MNHEY and CDR2 is SMNVEV in the germline V gene (reference sequence). The CDR3 sequence is 15 residues long.

The V call is TRBV19, the J call TRBJ2-3; TRBD1 matches at 10 bases. V gave up 6 bases and J gave up 2 bases; unmatched junction bases: 11. Germline CDR1 LNHDA, CDR2 SQIVND (reference sequence). The CDR3 is 17 residues long. CDR3 in DNA: TGTGCCAGTAGCCGTGGGACAGGGGACGTTTTCACAGATACGCAGTATTTT. Protein sequence: CASSRGTGDVFTDTQYF.

The chain couples TRBV23-1 to TRBJ1-5; D unclear. TRBV23-1 is flagged as an ORF with uncertain function. CDR3 size: 17 residues. V was pared by 1 base and J by 2 bases, with 15 bases between. Here the CDR3 DNA reads TGCGCCAGCAGTCAATACCCTAGTCACCCCGGCAATCAGCCCCAGCATTTT. Protein product: CASSQYPSHPGNQPQHF.

CDR3 DNA sequence: TGCGCCAGCAGCTTCACTAGCGGGAGTGGCGAGCAGTTCTTC. It encodes CASSFTSGSGEQFF. The chain has TRBV5-1 and TRBJ2-1; 11 bases fit TRBD2. The CDR3 contains 14 residues. Germline V gene sequence: CDR1 SGHRS, CDR2 YFSETQ. V lost 2 bases, J lost 10 bases, and 5 bases stayed unmatched. Full variable domain (outside the CDR3, taken from reference TRBV5-1 and TRBJ2-1): KAGVTQTPRYLIKTRGQQVTLSCSPISGHRSVSWYQQTPGQGLQFLFEYFSETQRNKGNFPGRFSGRQFSNSRSEMNVSTLELGDSALYLCASSFTSGSGEQFFGPGTRLTVL.

Only one count was recorded for this clone. CDR3 DNA sequence: TGTGCCAGCAGCCCTAGGGATAGAGGGGACAGGGCTAGGAATCAGCCCCAGCATTTT. This codes for CASSPRDRGDRARNQPQHF. V gene TRBV6-2 or TRBV6-3 combines with J gene TRBJ1-5; 9 bases match TRBD1. V lost 6 bases and J lost 4; bases outside the gene matches: 19. CDR1 MNHEY and CDR2 SVGEGT come from the germline V gene. The CDR3 has 19 residues.